This T cell receptor beta chain was obtained from a study of shared clonotypes between healthy human individuals. Each sample came from a Caucasian adult donor living in Nashville, Tennessee. Genomic DNA of unsorted samples came from some 91 million PBMCs. Every immunoSEQ plate was one replicate of a subset's evenly spread DNA. Sequencing used immunoSEQ multiplex PCR; TCRdb keeps in-frame clones, though not all of them. Of a few hundred thousand clones in the sample, around 80% were seen once. The CDR3 is made up of 14 amino acids. In germline, CDR1 is MDHEN, CDR2 SYDVKM. Trimming took off 4 bases at V and 0 bases at J, with 8 bases between the two ends. This clone was seen once. What it binds is unknown. Study results and limitations: There were few donors, and this limited the genetic and exposure-history diversity represented.

The chain employs TRBV28 and TRBJ2-3; no clear D. The clonotype was recovered from a woman in her forties in good health. Some clones in this sample may be carry-over from other donors' samples. What was sequenced was PBMCs. In nucleotides, the CDR3 is TGTGCCAGCAGTTCCCCAGCTAGCACAGATACGCAGTATTTT. This translates into CASSSPASTDTQYF.